This T cell receptor beta chain was sequenced in a study of cytomegalovirus exposure and HLA in healthy donors. A note on this clone: Its specificity is unknown.

General observations from the study: In a later analysis, DRB1 alleles had the most associated TCRs; HLA-C alleles the fewest. Available immune exposure information was restricted to CMV serostatus only.

These donors, healthy bone marrow donors, were studied. PCR was performed using 60 Vbeta and 13 Jbeta primers. Repertoires were generated with immunoSEQ multiplex PCR, while TCRdb's copy carries only in-frame clones and drops some. The repertoire holds about 150,000 clones, with roughly three quarters as singletons. The germline V gene encodes CDR1 SGDLS and CDR2 YYNGEE. The V end lost 4 bases, the J end lost 7 bases, and 11 bases lay between the germline ends. This CDR3 has 13 amino acids. The chain joins TRBV9 to TRBJ1-4; D perhaps matches TRBD1 (5 bases). The receptor's source is a male donor in good health and CMV-seronegative. Sequenced sample: PBMCs. The CDR3, as DNA: TGTGCCAGCAGCTCAGGGTTGTCTGAAAAACTGTTTTTT. As protein: CASSSGLSEKLFF.